This T cell receptor beta chain was identified during a study of radiation and T cells in renal cell carcinoma. Measured with immunoSEQ multiplex PCR; TCRdb has only the in-frame clones, and not every one. The data contain roughly 80,000 clones, roughly 85% of them singletons. This clone was seen a handful of times. The CDR3 is made up of 16 amino acids. Trimming removed 0 bases at V and 2 bases at J, with 14 bases between. Per germline, CDR1 SGDLS and CDR2 YYNGEE. Regarding time point: blood 2 weeks post-SBRT. The treatment was: 15 Gy SBRT to primary tumor, nephrectomy 4 weeks later. This sequence joins TRBV9 and TRBJ1-1, with D possibly being TRBD1 (5 bases). The specimen comprised blood, sampled from a patient whose treatment included radiotherapy and nephrectomy. This TCR was sampled from a woman aged 50 to 65 with renal cell carcinoma. The CDR3 DNA reads TGTGCCAGCAGCGTAGAAGCGGGACTCGGAAACACTGAAGCTTTCTTT. Translated: CASSVEAGLGNTEAFF.